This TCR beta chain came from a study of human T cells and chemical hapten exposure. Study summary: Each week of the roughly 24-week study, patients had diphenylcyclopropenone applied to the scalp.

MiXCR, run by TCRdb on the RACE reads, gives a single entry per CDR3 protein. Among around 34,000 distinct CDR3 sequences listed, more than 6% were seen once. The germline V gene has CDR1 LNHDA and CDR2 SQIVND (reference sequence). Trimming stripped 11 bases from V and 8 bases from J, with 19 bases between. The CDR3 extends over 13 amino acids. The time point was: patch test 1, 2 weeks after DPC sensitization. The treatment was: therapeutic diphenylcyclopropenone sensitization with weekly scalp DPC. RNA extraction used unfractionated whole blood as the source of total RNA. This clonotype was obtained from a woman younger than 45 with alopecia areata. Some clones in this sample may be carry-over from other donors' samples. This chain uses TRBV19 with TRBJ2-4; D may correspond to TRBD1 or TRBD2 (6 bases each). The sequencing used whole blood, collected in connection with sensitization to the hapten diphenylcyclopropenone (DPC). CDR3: CASRVGGADIQYF. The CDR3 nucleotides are TGTGCCTCCAGGGTGGGGGGCGCGGACATTCAGTACTTC. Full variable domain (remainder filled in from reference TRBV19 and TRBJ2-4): DGGITQSPKYLFRKEGQNVTLSCEQNLNHDAMYWYRQDPGQGLRLIYYSQIVNDFQKGDIAEGYSVSREKKESFPLTVTSAQKNPTAFYLCASRVGGADIQYFGAGTRLSVL.